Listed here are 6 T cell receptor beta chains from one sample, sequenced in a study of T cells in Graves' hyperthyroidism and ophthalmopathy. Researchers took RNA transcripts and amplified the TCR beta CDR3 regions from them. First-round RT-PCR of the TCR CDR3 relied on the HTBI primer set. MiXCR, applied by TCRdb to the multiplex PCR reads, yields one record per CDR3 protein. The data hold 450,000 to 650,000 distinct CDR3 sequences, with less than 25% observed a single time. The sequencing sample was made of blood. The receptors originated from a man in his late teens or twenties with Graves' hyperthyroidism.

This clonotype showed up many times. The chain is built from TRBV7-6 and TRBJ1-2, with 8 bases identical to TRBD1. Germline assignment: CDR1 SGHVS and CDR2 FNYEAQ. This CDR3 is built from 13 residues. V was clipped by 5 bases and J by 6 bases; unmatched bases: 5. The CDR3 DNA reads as TGTGCCAGCAGCCCTGACAGGGGAAATGGCTACACCTTC. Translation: CASSPDRGNGYTF.

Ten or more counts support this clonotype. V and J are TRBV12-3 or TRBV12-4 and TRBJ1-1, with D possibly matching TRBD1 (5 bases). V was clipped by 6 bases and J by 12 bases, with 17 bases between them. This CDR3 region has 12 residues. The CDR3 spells CASSGDSPWTFF. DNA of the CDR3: TGTGCCAGCAGCGGGGACTCCCCCTGGACTTTCTTT.

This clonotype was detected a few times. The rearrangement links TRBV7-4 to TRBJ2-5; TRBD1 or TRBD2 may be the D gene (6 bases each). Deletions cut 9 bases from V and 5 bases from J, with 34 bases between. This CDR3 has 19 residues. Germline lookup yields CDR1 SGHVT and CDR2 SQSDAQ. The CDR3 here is CASPSSGGPSFIWFETQYF. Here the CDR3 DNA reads TGTGCCAGTCCCTCTAGTGGGGGGCCCTCTTTCATTTGGTTCGAGACCCAGTACTTC.

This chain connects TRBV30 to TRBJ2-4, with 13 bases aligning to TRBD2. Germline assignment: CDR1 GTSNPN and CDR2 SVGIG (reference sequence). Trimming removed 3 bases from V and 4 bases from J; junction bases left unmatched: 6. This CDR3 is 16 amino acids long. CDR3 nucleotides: TGTGCCTGGAGCAGTTTGGGACTAGCGGGGAAAAACATTCAGTACTTC. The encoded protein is CAWSSLGLAGKNIQYF.

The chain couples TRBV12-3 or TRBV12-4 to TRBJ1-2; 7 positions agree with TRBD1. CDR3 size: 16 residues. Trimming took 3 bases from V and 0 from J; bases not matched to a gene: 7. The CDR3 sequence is CASSFGTETPNYGYTF. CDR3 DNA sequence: TGTGCCAGCAGTTTCGGGACAGAAACTCCTAACTATGGCTACACCTTC.

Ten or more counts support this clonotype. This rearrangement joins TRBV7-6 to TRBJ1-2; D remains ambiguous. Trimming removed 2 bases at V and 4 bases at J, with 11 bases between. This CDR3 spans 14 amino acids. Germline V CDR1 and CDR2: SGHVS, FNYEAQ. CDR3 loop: CASSLTGSSYGYTF. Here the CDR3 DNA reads TGTGCCAGCAGCTTAACTGGCAGCTCCTATGGCTACACCTTC.